The 28 T cell receptor beta chains below were found in one sample sequenced in a study of CD8+ T cells in alopecia areata. Treatment defined: oral pan-JAK inhibitor, 5-10 mg twice daily. Sequencing templates came from extracted RNA that was reverse transcribed into cDNA. TCRdb's copy holds only in-frame clones and misses some; the assay was immunoSEQ multiplex PCR. The sample has more than 100,000 clones; 50% to 55% are singletons. The sequenced sample was CD4+ T cells sorted from blood, obtained at week 4, from a patient treated with tofacitinib. These receptors originate from a human donor with alopecia areata.

The chain has TRBV15 and TRBJ1-2; 8 bases fit TRBD1. Germline-derived CDR1 and CDR2 are LNHNV and YYDKDF (reference sequence). V lost 5 bases, J lost 3 bases, and 14 bases stayed unmatched. The CDR3 extends over 17 amino acids. The CDR3 sequence: CATSPSGGTGGYYGYTF. The CDR3 DNA reads TGTGCCACCAGCCCGAGCGGCGGGACAGGTGGTTACTATGGCTACACCTTC.

The chain employs TRBV11-2 and TRBJ1-2; a possible D gene is TRBD1 (5 bases). The CDR3 contains 16 residues. Trimming removed 1 base from V and 1 base from J, with 13 bases in between. Germline V CDR1 and CDR2: SGHAT, FQNNGV. The CDR3 here is CASSLATGRINYGYTF. As DNA, the CDR3 is TGTGCCAGCAGCTTAGCTACAGGAAGAATTAACTATGGCTACACCTTC. Combining the CDR3 with reference TRBV11-2 and TRBJ1-2 gives the whole variable domain EAGVAQSPRYKIIEKRQSVAFWCNPISGHATLYWYQQILGQGPKLLIQFQNNGVVDDSQLPKDRFSAERLKGVDSTLKIQPAKLEDSAVYLCASSLATGRINYGYTFGSGTRLTVV.

The chain employs TRBV29-1 and TRBJ1-2, with 11 bases fitting TRBD1. This CDR3 is 13 amino acids long. CDR1 and CDR2 (germline): SQVTM, ANQGSEA. V lost 7 bases, J lost 8 bases, and 9 bases stayed unmatched. The CDR3 bases are TGCAGCGCTGTCGGACAGGGGGCGAACGGCTACACCTTC. It specifies CSAVGQGANGYTF.

J is TRBJ2-7 and V is TRBV19; either TRBD1 or TRBD2 may fit D (5 bases each). Trimming removed 5 bases from V and 0 bases from J, with 14 bases in between. The germline V gene encodes CDR1 LNHDA and CDR2 SQIVND (reference sequence). This CDR3 is built from 15 residues. CDR3 region: CASSGKGSFSYEQYF. The CDR3 DNA reads as TGTGCCAGTAGTGGGAAGGGGAGCTTCTCCTACGAGCAGTACTTC.

The rearrangement joins TRBV6-5 to TRBJ2-1; 11 positions agree with TRBD2. The V gene's germline CDR1 is MNHEY and CDR2 SVGAGI. The V and J ends lost 6 bases and 0 bases, in that order; junction bases with no gene match: 1. The length of the CDR3 is 15 residues. The CDR3 DNA reads as TGTGCCAGCAGCACTAGCGGGGGCTCCTACAATGAGCAGTTCTTC. Amino acids: CASSTSGGSYNEQFF.

The rearrangement joins TRBV11-2 to TRBJ1-2; D gene ambiguous. The V and J ends lost 2 bases and 4 bases respectively, with 14 bases between them. The CDR3 loop spans 15 amino acids. The V gene's germline CDR1 is SGHAT and CDR2 FQNNGV. Written as DNA, the CDR3 is TGTGCCAGCAGCTTATCCCCCCCTCTCGGCTATGGCTACACCTTC. Translation: CASSLSPPLGYGYTF.

V and J are TRBV29-1 and TRBJ1-1, with D possibly being TRBD1 (5 bases). The CDR3 spans 13 residues. V lost 4 bases and J lost 6, with 15 bases in between. The germline CDR1 and CDR2 sequences are SQVTM and ANQGSEA. This CDR3 is CSVVSRGFAEAFF. In DNA form, the CDR3 reads TGCAGCGTTGTCTCGCGGGGCTTTGCTGAAGCTTTCTTT.

The chain is built from TRBV15 and TRBJ1-5; TRBD1 might be the D (6 bases). The CDR3 runs 16 residues. CDR1 is LNHNV, CDR2 YYDKDF, per germline (reference sequence). Trimming took off 8 bases at V and 1 base at J, with 18 bases between the two ends. CDR3 nucleotides: TGTGCCACCGGGGGCAGCCGGTCTGGGAGCAATCAGCCCCAGCATTTT. It encodes CATGGSRSGSNQPQHF.

The genes are TRBV29-1 and TRBJ1-2, with D perhaps matching TRBD1 (5 bases). Germline V gives CDR1 SQVTM, CDR2 ANQGSEA. The CDR3 length is 14 residues. V gave up 3 bases and J gave up 4 bases, with 15 bases separating them. In DNA, the CDR3 is TGCAGCGTTGATGGAAAGGGGAAACTCTATGGCTACACCTTC. Translated, it gives CSVDGKGKLYGYTF.

This clone was seen a few times. V is TRBV7-2 and J is TRBJ2-1; 7 bases fit TRBD2. Germline CDR1 and CDR2: SGHTA and FQGNSA. J lost 8 bases, V lost 1 base, and 5 bases had no gene match. The CDR3 runs to 14 residues. CDR3 region: CASSLGGDYYEQFF. The CDR3 DNA reads as TGTGCCAGCAGCTTAGGGGGGGACTATTATGAGCAGTTCTTC.

This chain connects TRBV29-1 to TRBJ2-3, with 7 bases matching TRBD2. In germline, CDR1 is SQVTM, CDR2 ANQGSEA. The CDR3 is 11 amino acids. J lost 2 bases, V lost 8 bases, and 1 base had no gene match. CDR3 protein: CSRGDTDTQYF. CDR3 nucleotides: TGCAGCCGGGGGGACACAGATACGCAGTATTTT.

The chain recombines TRBV6-4 with TRBJ2-2; D not certain. The V gene lost 0 bases and the J gene lost 7 bases, with 9 bases spanning the gap. The CDR3 spans 14 residues. Germline V gene data show CDR1 as MRHNA and CDR2 as SNTAGT. The CDR3 spells CASSDSGIHGELFF. DNA of the CDR3: TGTGCCAGCAGTGACTCAGGAATACACGGGGAGCTGTTTTTT.

The J gene is TRBJ1-5, the V gene TRBV9; D perhaps matches TRBD1 (6 bases). Trimming pared 0 bases from V and 11 bases from J, leaving 15 bases between. Germline loops: CDR1 SGDLS, CDR2 YYNGEE. The CDR3 consists of 14 residues. For the CDR3, the DNA is TGTGCCAGCAGCGTAGCCCCAGGAGAGGGGGCCCAGCATTTT. Its protein is CASSVAPGEGAQHF. Full variable domain (remainder filled in from reference TRBV9 and TRBJ1-5): DSGVTQTPKHLITATGQRVTLRCSPRSGDLSVYWYQQSLDQGLQFLIQYYNGEERAKGNILERFSAQQFPDLHSELNLSSLELGDSALYFCASSVAPGEGAQHFGDGTRLSIL.

The rearrangement uses TRBV7-9 and TRBJ2-7; D is possibly TRBD2 (5 bases). CDR1 SEHNR and CDR2 FQNEAQ come from the germline V gene (reference sequence). Deletions cut 0 bases from V and 7 bases from J, with 10 bases between. The CDR3 is 13 amino acids. CDR3 bases: TGTGCCAGCAGCTTAGCACCGGGAAAAGAGCAGTACTTC. Translating gives CASSLAPGKEQYF.

The gene calls are TRBV9 and TRBJ1-1; D is possibly TRBD1 (5 bases). V was shortened by 3 bases and J by 4 bases, with 19 bases between the two germline ends. The CDR3 covers 16 residues. The germline V gene encodes CDR1 SGDLS and CDR2 YYNGEE. In DNA form, the CDR3 reads TGTGCCAGCAGCGCGGGGGGATCCCATGTGGGCACTGAAGCTTTCTTT. The encoded protein is CASSAGGSHVGTEAFF.

The rearrangement joins TRBV5-4 to TRBJ1-1; possibly TRBD1 for D (5 bases). Trimming left V 3 bases short and J 3 bases short, with 12 bases between. The germline V gene has CDR1 SGHNT and CDR2 YYREEE (reference sequence). The CDR3 contains 14 residues. The CDR3 loop reads CASSSRDVDTEAFF. The CDR3 DNA is TGTGCCAGCAGCTCAAGGGACGTGGACACTGAAGCTTTCTTT.

The chain recombines TRBV2 with TRBJ2-2; D is unresolved. Trimming removed 6 bases from V and 1 base from J, with 0 bases in between. Germline values: CDR1 SNHLY, CDR2 FYNNEI. The CDR3 has 11 residues. The CDR3 DNA sequence: TGTGCCAGCAGGAACACCGGGGAGCTGTTTTTT. Protein sequence: CASRNTGELFF.

The chain combines TRBV4-2 with TRBJ2-2; D perhaps matches TRBD2 (6 bases). CDR1 is LGHNA and CDR2 is YNFKEQ in the germline V gene. Trimming removed 6 bases from V and 0 bases from J, with 11 bases in between. This CDR3 has 15 amino acids. The CDR3: CASSQGLPNTGELFF. CDR3 DNA sequence: TGTGCCAGCAGTCAGGGACTCCCGAACACCGGGGAGCTGTTTTTT.

This clone was seen more than once but under ten times. The rearrangement joins TRBV7-3 to TRBJ2-1; 7 nucleotides agree with TRBD1. There are 13 residues in the CDR3. V trimming: 4 bases; J trimming: 5 bases; junction bases outside the gene matches: 2. The germline gives CDR1 SGHTA, CDR2 FQGTGA. DNA for the CDR3: TGTGCCAGCAGCTCCGACAGGGACAATGAGCAGTTCTTC. Its protein product is CASSSDRDNEQFF.

The chain is built from TRBV30 and TRBJ1-5; no clear D. CDR1 is GTSNPN and CDR2 is SVGIG in the germline V gene (reference sequence). V was cut by 8 bases and J by 0 bases, with 14 bases left in between. The CDR3 is 14 residues long. Here the CDR3 reads CALGVAYSNQPQHF. CDR3 bases: TGTGCCCTAGGCGTAGCGTATAGCAATCAGCCCCAGCATTTT.

The rearrangement joins TRBV28 to TRBJ1-5; 7 bases line up with TRBD1. Germline lookup yields CDR1 MDHEN and CDR2 SYDVKM. The V gene end was trimmed by 4 bases and the J gene end by 0 bases; junction bases not matched to a gene: 6. CDR3 length: 16 residues. This chain's CDR3 is CASSSGQTHSNQPQHF. The CDR3 DNA sequence: TGTGCCAGCAGTTCGGGACAGACCCATAGCAATCAGCCCCAGCATTTT.

The chain couples TRBV30 to TRBJ1-4; 7 bases are shared with TRBD1. J was trimmed by 7 bases and V by 2 bases; bases with no gene match: 7. The germline gives CDR1 GTSNPN, CDR2 SVGIG (reference sequence). The CDR3 is made up of 14 amino acids. This CDR3 reads CAWSPQGVGEKLFF. The CDR3 DNA reads TGTGCCTGGAGTCCCCAGGGGGTGGGTGAAAAACTGTTTTTT.

The chain combines TRBV5-1 with TRBJ2-7, with unresolved D. V was shortened by 0 bases and J by 3 bases, with 7 bases between the two germline ends. Germline V CDR1 and CDR2: SGHRS, YFSETQ. This CDR3 comprises 13 residues. In nucleotides, the CDR3 is TGCGCCAGCAGCTTGGCCGGCAGCTACGAGCAGTACTTC. The encoded protein is CASSLAGSYEQYF. Looking up the rest from reference TRBV5-1 and TRBJ2-7 gives the full variable domain: KAGVTQTPRYLIKTRGQQVTLSCSPISGHRSVSWYQQTPGQGLQFLFEYFSETQRNKGNFPGRFSGRQFSNSRSEMNVSTLELGDSALYLCASSLAGSYEQYFGPGTRLTVT.

This clone was counted only a few times. The chain uses TRBV21-1 and TRBJ2-1; the table's D gene call, TRBD2, was not cross checked with the DNA. TRBV21-1 is deemed a pseudogene. The CDR3 length is 15 residues. Here the CDR3 reads CASSKDWSSYNEQFF. CDR3 DNA sequence: TGTGCCAGCAGCAAGGACTGGAGCTCCTACAATGAGCAGTTCTTC.

V and J are TRBV30 and TRBJ2-1; the D is unclear. Germline V CDR1 and CDR2: GTSNPN, SVGIG (reference sequence). Between the trimmed V and J ends, which lost 0 bases and 6 bases, there was a span of 9 bases. The CDR3 covers 13 residues. As DNA, the CDR3 is TGTGCCTGGAGTGTTGGACCAGTCAATGAGCAGTTCTTC. Its protein is CAWSVGPVNEQFF.

The chain has TRBV6-1 and TRBJ2-6; D gene uncertain. The CDR3 sequence is 15 residues long. Germline CDR1 MNHNS, CDR2 SASEGT. Deletions cut 2 bases from V and 1 base from J, with 6 bases between. The CDR3 region has the DNA TGTGCCAGCAGTGAACACGTATCTGGGGCCAACGTCCTGACTTTC. Its translation is CASSEHVSGANVLTF.

There are a few counts of this clone. V is TRBV19 and J is TRBJ2-1; possible D gene TRBD2, 6 bases. The V gene lost 4 bases and the J gene lost 10 bases, with 11 bases spanning the gap. Germline V CDR1 and CDR2: LNHDA, SQIVND (reference sequence). This CDR3 spans 12 amino acids. The CDR3 spells CASSRVEGEQFF. CDR3 nucleotide sequence: TGTGCCAGTAGTAGAGTGGAGGGGGAGCAGTTCTTC.

This clone has only a few counts. The chain has TRBV29-1 and TRBJ2-3, with no clear D. The V gene's germline CDR1 is SQVTM and CDR2 ANQGSEA. The CDR3 is 12 residues long. V was trimmed by 6 bases and J by 6 bases, leaving 13 bases between them. This CDR3 reads CSVEYLEDTQYF. In nucleotides, the CDR3 is TGCAGCGTCGAATACTTGGAGGATACGCAGTATTTT.